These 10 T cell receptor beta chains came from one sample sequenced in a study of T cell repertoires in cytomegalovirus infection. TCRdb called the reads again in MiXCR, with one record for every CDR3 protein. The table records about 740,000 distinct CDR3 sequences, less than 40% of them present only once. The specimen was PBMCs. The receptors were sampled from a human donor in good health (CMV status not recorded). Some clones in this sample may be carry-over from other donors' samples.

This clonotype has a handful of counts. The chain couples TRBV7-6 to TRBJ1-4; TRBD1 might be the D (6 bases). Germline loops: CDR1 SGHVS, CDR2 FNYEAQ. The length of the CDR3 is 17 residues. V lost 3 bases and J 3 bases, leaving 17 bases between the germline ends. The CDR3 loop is CASSLGTRTASNEKLFF. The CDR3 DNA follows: TGTGCCAGCAGCTTGGGAACAAGGACAGCCTCTAATGAAAAACTGTTTTTT.

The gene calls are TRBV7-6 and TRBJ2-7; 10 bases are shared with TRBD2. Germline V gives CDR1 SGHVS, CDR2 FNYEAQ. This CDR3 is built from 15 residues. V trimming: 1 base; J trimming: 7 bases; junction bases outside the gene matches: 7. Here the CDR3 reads CASSLVTAGGGEQYF. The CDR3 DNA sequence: TGTGCCAGCAGCTTAGTAACAGCGGGAGGGGGGGAGCAGTACTTC.

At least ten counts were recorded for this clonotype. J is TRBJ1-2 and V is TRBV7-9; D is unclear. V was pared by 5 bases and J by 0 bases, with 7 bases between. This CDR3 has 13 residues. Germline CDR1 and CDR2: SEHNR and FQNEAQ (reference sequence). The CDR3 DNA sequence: TGTGCCAGCAGCCCTCAGACTAACTATGGCTACACCTTC. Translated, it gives CASSPQTNYGYTF.

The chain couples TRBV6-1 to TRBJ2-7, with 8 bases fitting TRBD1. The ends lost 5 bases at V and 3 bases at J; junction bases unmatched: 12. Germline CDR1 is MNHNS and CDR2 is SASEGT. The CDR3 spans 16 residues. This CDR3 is CASSYTSQGASYEQYF. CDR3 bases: TGTGCCAGCAGTTATACATCTCAGGGGGCGAGCTACGAGCAGTACTTC.

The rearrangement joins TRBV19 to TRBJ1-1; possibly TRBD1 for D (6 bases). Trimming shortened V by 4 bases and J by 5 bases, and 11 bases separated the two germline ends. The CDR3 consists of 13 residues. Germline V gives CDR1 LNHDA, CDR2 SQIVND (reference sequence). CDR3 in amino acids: CASSKDRWTEAFF. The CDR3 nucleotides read TGTGCCAGTAGTAAGGACAGATGGACTGAAGCTTTCTTT. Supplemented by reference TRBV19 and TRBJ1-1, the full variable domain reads DGGITQSPKYLFRKEGQNVTLSCEQNLNHDAMYWYRQDPGQGLRLIYYSQIVNDFQKGDIAEGYSVSREKKESFPLTVTSAQKNPTAFYLCASSKDRWTEAFFGQGTRLTVV.

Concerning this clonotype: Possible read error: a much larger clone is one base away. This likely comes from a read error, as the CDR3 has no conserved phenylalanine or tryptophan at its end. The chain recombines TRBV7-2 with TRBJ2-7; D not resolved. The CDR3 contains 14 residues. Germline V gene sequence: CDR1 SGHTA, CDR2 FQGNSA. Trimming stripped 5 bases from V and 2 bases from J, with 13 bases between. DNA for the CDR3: TGTGCCAGCAGCCCAGAAGTAGTTGCCTACGAGCAGTACTTA. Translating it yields CASSPEVVAYEQYL.

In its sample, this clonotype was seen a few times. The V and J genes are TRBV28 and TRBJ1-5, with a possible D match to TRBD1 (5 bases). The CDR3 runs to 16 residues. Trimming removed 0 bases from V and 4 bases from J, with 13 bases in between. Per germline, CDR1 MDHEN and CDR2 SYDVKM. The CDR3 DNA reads TGTGCCAGCAGTTTATGGGCTGGGGCGGGTAATCAGCCCCAGCATTTT. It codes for CASSLWAGAGNQPQHF.

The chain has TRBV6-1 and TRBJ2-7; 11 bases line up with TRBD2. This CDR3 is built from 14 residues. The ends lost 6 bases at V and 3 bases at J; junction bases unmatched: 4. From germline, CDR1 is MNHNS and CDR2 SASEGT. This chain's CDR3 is CASRAGTSGYEQYF. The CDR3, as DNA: TGTGCCAGCAGGGCCGGGACTAGCGGCTACGAGCAGTACTTC.

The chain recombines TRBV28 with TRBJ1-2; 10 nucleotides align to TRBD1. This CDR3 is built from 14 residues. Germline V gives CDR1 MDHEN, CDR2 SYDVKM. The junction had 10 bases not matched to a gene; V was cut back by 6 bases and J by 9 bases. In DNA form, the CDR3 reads TGTGCCAGCAGAAGACAGGGGGCGGCCCCCAGCTACACCTTC. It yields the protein CASRRQGAAPSYTF.

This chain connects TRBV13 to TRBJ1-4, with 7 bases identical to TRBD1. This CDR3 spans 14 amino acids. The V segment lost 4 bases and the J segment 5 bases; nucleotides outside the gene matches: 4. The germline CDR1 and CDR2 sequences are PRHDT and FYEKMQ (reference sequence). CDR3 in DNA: TGTGCCAGCAGCTCCAGACAGGGCAATGAAAAACTGTTTTTT. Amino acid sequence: CASSSRQGNEKLFF.